Each of the 13 T cell receptor beta chains below was sequenced from the same sample in a study of PD-1 blockade in classical Hodgkin lymphoma. Using immunoSEQ multiplex PCR, the repertoire was profiled, and TCRdb retains in-frame clones only, with some absent. The repertoire holds more than 4,500 clones, with 55% to 65% as singletons. No patient escaped relapse after autologous stem cell transplantation, and brentuximab vedotin exposure varied. The sequencing used peripheral blood mononuclear cells (PBMCs), collected at baseline. Every receptor here comes from a human donor with classical Hodgkin lymphoma.

This chain uses TRBV5-1 with TRBJ2-4, with 9 bases fitting TRBD2. CDR1 is SGHRS and CDR2 is YFSETQ in the germline V gene. J gave up 6 bases and V 0 bases, and 4 bases lay outside the gene matches. The CDR3 is 15 amino acids. In nucleotides, the CDR3 is TGCGCCAGCAGCTTGGATAGCGGGAGTCGAAACATTCAGTACTTC. This codes for CASSLDSGSRNIQYF.

This clone is medium-sized (0.01 to 0.1%) in the sample. This chain joins TRBV15 and TRBJ1-2; D ambiguous. The ends were cut back, 0 bases at V and 4 bases at J, with 15 bases in the middle. The CDR3 consists of 16 residues. CDR1 is LNHNV, CDR2 YYDKDF, per germline (reference sequence). CDR3 coding DNA: TGTGCCACCAGCAGAGATTTAATTCGGGGAACCTATGGCTACACCTTC. It yields the protein CATSRDLIRGTYGYTF.

The chain carries TRBV5-6 and TRBJ2-3; the D is unclear. Per germline, CDR1 SGHDT and CDR2 YYEEEE. The CDR3 consists of 16 residues. V was clipped by 0 bases and J by 0 bases, with 11 bases between them. CDR3 residues: CASSLGPTHSTDTQYF. CDR3 in DNA: TGTGCCAGCAGCTTGGGCCCCACCCATAGCACAGATACGCAGTATTTT. Using reference TRBV5-6 and TRBJ2-3 for the parts outside the CDR3, the full variable domain is DAGVTQSPTHLIKTRGQQVTLRCSPKSGHDTVSWYQQALGQGPQFIFQYYEEEERQRGNFPDRFSGHQFPNYSSELNVNALLLGDSALYLCASSLGPTHSTDTQYFGPGTRLTVL.

By sample fraction, this clone is large. The V and J genes are TRBV5-8 and TRBJ2-7; the D gene is possibly TRBD1 (6 bases). The V end lost 0 bases, the J end lost 4 bases, and 14 bases lay between the germline ends. The CDR3 length is 15 residues. Germline assignment: CDR1 SGHTS and CDR2 YDEGEE. The CDR3 reads CASSLGQGMGYEQYF. The CDR3 DNA follows: TGTGCCAGCAGCTTGGGTCAGGGGATGGGATACGAGCAGTACTTC.

V gene TRBV19 combines with J gene TRBJ1-2; D is unclear. CDR3 size: 15 residues. The V end lost 0 bases, the J end lost 6 bases, and 14 bases lay between the germline ends. Germline values: CDR1 LNHDA, CDR2 SQIVND (reference sequence). The chain's CDR3 is CASSIDLPWVNGYTF. The CDR3 DNA sequence: TGTGCCAGTAGTATAGACCTACCTTGGGTAAATGGCTACACCTTC.

The chain carries TRBV4-1 and TRBJ2-7; D uncertain. Trimming took 3 bases from V and 4 from J, leaving 13 bases between them. The germline V gene has CDR1 MGHRA and CDR2 YSYEKL. The CDR3 extends over 14 amino acids. The CDR3 nucleotides read TGCGCCAGCAGCCACCCCTTGGACGCTTACGAGCAGTACTTC. Translating gives CASSHPLDAYEQYF.

The chain employs TRBV11-1 and TRBJ1-1; D uncertain. From germline, CDR1 is SGHAT and CDR2 FQDESV (reference sequence). The CDR3 is 14 amino acids. The V gene lost 4 bases and the J gene lost 0 bases, with 9 bases spanning the gap. The CDR3 here is CASSSSDLNTEAFF. The CDR3 DNA sequence: TGTGCCAGCAGCTCAAGCGACCTGAACACTGAAGCTTTCTTT.

This chain links TRBV5-1 with TRBJ2-7, with D maybe TRBD1 (8 bases). The ends were cut back, 0 bases at V and 2 bases at J, with 12 bases in the middle. This CDR3 is 15 amino acids long. Looked up from germline, CDR1 is SGHRS and CDR2 is YFSETQ. CDR3 loop: CASSLGQGTTYEQYF. CDR3 DNA: TGCGCCAGCAGCTTGGGACAGGGGACTACCTACGAGCAGTACTTC.

The table lists this clone with a few counts. The chain recombines TRBV7-9 with TRBJ1-2; D is uncertain. CDR1 SEHNR and CDR2 FQNEAQ come from the germline V gene (reference sequence). This CDR3 contains 16 residues. Trimming removed 5 bases at V and 2 bases at J, with 18 bases between. CDR3 in amino acids: CASSPPVGVENYGYTF. The CDR3 nucleotides are TGTGCCAGCAGCCCCCCAGTCGGGGTTGAAAACTATGGCTACACCTTC. Drawing the rest from reference TRBV7-9 and TRBJ1-2, the complete variable domain is DTGVSQNPRHKITKRGQNVTFRCDPISEHNRLYWYRQTLGQGPEFLTYFQNEAQLEKSRLLSDRFSAERPKGSFSTLEIQRTEQGDSAMYLCASSPPVGVENYGYTFGSGTRLTVV.

The count of this clone is one. The V call is TRBV20-1, the J call TRBJ2-5; unclear D gene. The DNA end is more similar to TRBJ2-7, so the J call may be wrong. CDR3 size: 11 residues. Germline CDR1 DFQATT, CDR2 SNEGSKA (reference sequence). For the CDR3, the DNA is TGCAGTGCTCTTCACTCCTACGAGCAGTACTTC. Translating gives CSALHSYEQYF.

There are a few counts of this clone. The chain joins TRBV28 to TRBJ1-5; D gene unclear. Trimming took off 8 bases at V and 3 bases at J, with 11 bases between the two ends. Per germline, CDR1 MDHEN and CDR2 SYDVKM. This CDR3 is 13 amino acids long. In nucleotides, the CDR3 is TGTGCCAGCCAAGGACGACCCAATCAGCCCCAGCATTTT. This gives the protein CASQGRPNQPQHF.

A few counts support this clone. The V and J genes are TRBV6-7 and TRBJ2-2; 12 bases agree with TRBD2. TRBV6-7 is annotated as an ORF whose role is uncertain. With 5 bases clipped from V and 0 bases from J, the junction kept 7 bases outside the gene matches. The CDR3 has 18 amino acids. CDR3 nucleotides: TGTGCCAGCAGTGAAGCACTAGCGGGAGGCGCGAACACCGGGGAGCTGTTTTTT. Residues: CASSEALAGGANTGELFF.

The J gene is TRBJ2-3, the V gene TRBV27, with 9 bases that match TRBD2. The CDR3 runs to 15 residues. Germline V lookup: CDR1 MNHEY, CDR2 SMNVEV (reference sequence). V gave up 5 bases and J gave up 2 bases; unmatched junction bases: 5. CDR3 sequence reads: CASSPIAGVTDTQYF. The CDR3, as DNA: TGTGCCAGCAGTCCCATAGCGGGAGTCACAGATACGCAGTATTTT.